This paragraph reports one T cell receptor beta chain. Per germline, CDR1 SGHVS and CDR2 FNYEAQ. Trimming stripped 10 bases from V and 10 bases from J, with 20 bases between. The CDR3 runs 13 residues. This record comes from a study of OX40 agonist ivuxolimab in advanced cancers. Produced via immunoSEQ multiplex PCR; TCRdb's table is partial and in-frame only. The top ten hold 1% to 1.3% of the sample, which has about 48,000 clones, about 81% seen once. The sample here was CD4+ or CD8+ T cells sorted from blood, taken in a trial of the OX40 agonist ivuxolimab. This TCR came from an adult with an advanced solid tumor such as melanoma, head and neck, liver or kidney cancer. The chain carries TRBV7-6 and TRBJ2-1; D might be TRBD1 (5 bases). As DNA, the CDR3 is TGTGCCACCAGACTTAGGGGTGCTAGAGAGCAGTTCTTC. Translation: CATRLRGAREQFF.